One T cell receptor (beta chain) is described in this entry. It has no known antigen specificity. A junction boundary mismatches the germline segment, possibly from a read error. From cysteine to phenylalanine, the CDR3 is 16 amino acids long. Only the CDR3 DNA stays, 48 bases, in frame from base 1. The germline V gene supplies CDR1 SGHRS and CDR2 YFSETQ. A constant-region primer and ProtoScript II reverse transcriptase were used to reverse-transcribe TCRbeta-specific cDNA from 500 ng total RNA. Three nested multiplex PCR rounds, following a slightly modified ARM-PCR procedure, were used to build the TCRbeta libraries. Multiplex TRBV1-TRBV30 forward primers and a Cbeta reverse primer were used in the first two PCR rounds, each of which was run for around 9 cycles. Sample barcodes and Illumina adapters were attached in a final 25-cycle PCR using Deep VentR polymerase. Before sequencing, amplicons between 200 and 500 bp were purified from gel using a QIAquick gel extraction kit. An Illumina HiSeq 2500 was used to sequence the TCRbeta amplicons with 250-bp paired-end reads. Turning to the authors' computational methods: Reads were quality-trimmed with Trimmomatic v0.33, and paired reads were merged with FLASH v1.2.11 to recover full CDR3 sequences. MiGEC v1.2.1b assigned V, D and J germline segments to the rearranged TCRbeta sequences. Clonotype statistics and Shannon-Wiener diversity indices were calculated with VDJtools v1.0.0. Except for diversity analysis, only each sample's 250 most abundant clonotypes were used in subsequent analyses to reduce sampling bias. The public reads were reprocessed in TCRdb via fastp at Q25 and MiXCR, keeping in-frame beta chains. Entries are consolidated by CDR3 protein sequence, retaining the most common genes and DNA. The V and J calls and clone size come from TCRdb's table, not from the authors' own analysis. The table for this sample lists approximately 310,000 distinct CDR3 sequences; 65% of them were counted only once. About 8.4% of the sample comes from the top ten.

This sample was included in a study of tumor-infiltrating lymphocytes in primary liver carcinoma (dated by TCRdb to 2017 to 2019). Broadly, across the study: Roughly five patients with histopathologically diagnosed primary liver carcinoma underwent surgical resection in China between 2015 and March 2016. Of the five patients (three men and two women, aged 30 to 69 years), four had hepatocellular carcinoma and one had combined HCC and intrahepatic cholangiocarcinoma. The five patients had tumors of stage T1-T3 N0M0, with maximum diameters ranging from 4.2 to 10 cm. Reproducibility between technical replicate repertoires was high, with correlation coefficients above 0.95 and mean shared-clone rates approximately 0.91. Samples yielded roughly 3.65 to 7.5 million productive TCRbeta reads; read depth did not differ significantly between tissue types. TCRbeta repertoire sequencing, expression microarrays and whole-exome sequencing were combined in the study across five regions of each liver tumor, with adjacent normal tissue and blood also included. A total of roughly 35 specimens from 5 patients, comprising around 25 tumor regions, 5 adjacent noncancerous liver tissues and 5 peripheral blood samples, were covered by TCRbeta repertoire sequencing. The research as a whole found: Pairs of tumor regions showed greater repertoire overlap (mean roughly 35%) than tumor-adjacent pairs (roughly 17%) or tumor-blood pairs (approximately 14%), which is consistent with antigen-driven expansion. Bulk unsorted samples precluded comparing CD4+ and CD8+ T cell repertoires. Compared with blood, tumors had a significantly larger share of the repertoire taken up by the top 250 clones (p = 0.039). Only the TCR beta chain was sequenced, which likely underestimates true repertoire diversity because unpaired alpha chains were not captured. With just four to six patients in the study, the authors point out that the findings should be validated in a larger study.

Blood RNA was extracted from unsorted whole blood with TRIzol reagent; germline DNA came from the DNeasy Blood & Tissue kit. At the time of sampling, the patients had chronic HBV infection and had not received any treatment. Around 3.9 milliliters of peripheral blood were collected into K2EDTA tubes before surgery. This receptor was taken from a middle-aged man with primary liver carcinoma and hepatitis B virus infection. Sample: peripheral blood. Recombination joined TRBV5-1 with TRBJ2-6; confidence is insufficient to name the D gene. The CDR3 region: CASSLEALSGTNVLTF. The nucleotide sequence reads as follows: TGCGCCAGCAGCCTCGAAGCCCTTTCTGGGACCAACGTCCTGACTTTC.